Sequencing of this TCR beta chain was carried out in a study of Tregs in tolerant kidney transplant recipients. Study results and caveats: Some patients' samples used different primers over time, so nucleotide sequences weren't comparable. Validation in larger populations is needed because few patients were studied. Tregs expanded with activated donor B cells seemed most donor-specific.

As regards this clone: Its antigen is unidentified.

This CDR3 is 16 amino acids long. V gave up 0 bases and J gave up 3 bases; unmatched junction bases: 7. The germline CDR1 and CDR2 sequences are SGHRS and YFSETQ. Assay: immunoSEQ multiplex PCR; the TCRdb copy retains only in-frame clones and omits some. The table includes about 69,000 clones, 85% to 90% detected once. The specimen comprised CD4+ T cells from blood, sampled before the transplant. This TCR was recovered from a human donor who received a combined kidney and bone marrow transplant. This chain joins TRBV5-1 and TRBJ1-1, with 8 bases matching TRBD1. Here the CDR3 reads CASSLGTGIDHTEAFF. CDR3 bases: TGCGCCAGCAGCTTGGGGACAGGGATAGATCACACTGAAGCTTTCTTT.